The 10 T cell receptor beta chains reported below all come from one sample, sequenced in a study of OX40 agonist ivuxolimab in advanced cancers. Sequencing used immunoSEQ multiplex PCR; TCRdb keeps in-frame clones, though not all of them. In the table there are 15,000 to 25,000 clones, 65% to 70% of which are singletons. The sequences come from CD4+ or CD8+ T cells sorted from blood, collected in a trial of the OX40 agonist ivuxolimab. The origin of the receptors is an adult with an advanced solid tumor such as melanoma, head and neck, liver or kidney cancer.

The chain couples TRBV6-6 to TRBJ1-5; the D is unclear. The V gene lost 6 bases and the J gene lost 1 base, with 10 bases spanning the gap. The CDR3 consists of 14 residues. Germline V gene data show CDR1 as MNHNY and CDR2 as SVGAGI (reference sequence). Here the CDR3 DNA reads TGTGCCAGCAGCCTACTTGGAAGCAATCAGCCCCAGCATTTT. It encodes CASSLLGSNQPQHF.

This clone was detected ten times or more. The chain employs TRBV6-5 and TRBJ2-3; no reliable D call. The ends were cut back, 4 bases at V and 0 bases at J, with 8 bases in the middle. The CDR3 spans 14 residues. The germline V gene encodes CDR1 MNHEY and CDR2 SVGAGI. CDR3 DNA: TGTGCCAGCAGTTTGGTGCGAAGCACAGATACGCAGTATTTT. As protein: CASSLVRSTDTQYF.

The genes are TRBV5-6 and TRBJ2-5, with D perhaps TRBD2 (6 bases). The DNA end lines up better with TRBJ2-7; the J call may be wrong. The CDR3 totals 13 residues. CDR1 is SGHDT and CDR2 is YYEEEE in the germline V gene. The CDR3: CASSFGGSYEQYF. DNA for the CDR3: TGTGCCAGCAGCTTTGGGGGGTCCTACGAGCAGTACTTC.

This chain connects TRBV29-1 to TRBJ2-7; 8 bases are a match to TRBD2. CDR1 is SQVTM and CDR2 is ANQGSEA in the germline V gene. V shed 4 bases, J shed 1 base, and the junction held 3 bases outside the gene matches. CDR3 size: 13 residues. This chain's CDR3 is CSVVTGGSYEQYF. Written as DNA, the CDR3 is TGCAGCGTTGTGACGGGAGGGTCCTACGAGCAGTACTTC.

The chain uses TRBV5-6 and TRBJ2-1; D call uncertain. V lost 1 base and J lost 7, with 12 bases in between. CDR1 SGHDT and CDR2 YYEEEE come from the germline V gene. The CDR3 is 14 residues long. The CDR3 region has the DNA TGTGCCAGCAGCTTGTCGCTGAAAGTAAATGAGCAGTTCTTC. Its protein is CASSLSLKVNEQFF. Combining the CDR3 with reference TRBV5-6 and TRBJ2-1 gives the whole variable domain DAGVTQSPTHLIKTRGQQVTLRCSPKSGHDTVSWYQQALGQGPQFIFQYYEEEERQRGNFPDRFSGHQFPNYSSELNVNALLLGDSALYLCASSLSLKVNEQFFGPGTRLTVL.

This clone occurred a few times. The J gene is TRBJ2-7, the V gene TRBV6-6, with D maybe TRBD2 (5 bases). Trimming stripped 6 bases from V and 3 bases from J, with 15 bases between. The CDR3 covers 14 residues. CDR1 MNHNY and CDR2 SVGAGI come from the germline V gene (reference sequence). The CDR3 coding sequence is TGTGCCAGCAGCCTCTCGACGGCGGGCTACGAGCAGTACTTC. It is translated as CASSLSTAGYEQYF.

The V call is TRBV6-6, the J call TRBJ2-2; D may be TRBD1 or TRBD2 (6 bases each). Deletions cut 2 bases from V and 7 bases from J, with 14 bases between. CDR3 length: 15 residues. CDR1 MNHNY and CDR2 SVGAGI come from the germline V gene (reference sequence). In DNA form, the CDR3 reads TGTGCCAGCAGTTACAGTGCCGGGGGCATCGGGGAGCTGTTTTTT. Translation gives CASSYSAGGIGELFF.

This chain links TRBV7-2 with TRBJ2-2; D is possibly TRBD1 (6 bases). The CDR3 consists of 15 residues. The germline gives CDR1 SGHTA, CDR2 FQGNSA. V dropped 5 bases and J dropped 3 bases, with 13 bases sitting between them. The CDR3 DNA sequence: TGTGCCAGCAGCATACCGGGACAACACACCGGGGAGCTGTTTTTT. Translating gives CASSIPGQHTGELFF. Using reference TRBV7-2 and TRBJ2-2 for the parts outside the CDR3, the full variable domain is GAGVSQSPSNKVTEKGKDVELRCDPISGHTALYWYRQSLGQGLEFLIYFQGNSAPDKSGLPSDRFSAERTGGSVSTLTIQRTQQEDSAVYLCASSIPGQHTGELFFGEGSRLTVL.

This clone was detected only once. The chain combines TRBV11-2 with TRBJ2-7; D remains ambiguous. There are 12 residues in the CDR3. CDR1 is SGHAT and CDR2 is FQNNGV in the germline V gene. V was pared by 3 bases and J by 2 bases, with 5 bases between. The CDR3 is CASSFHPYEQYF. The CDR3 coding sequence is TGTGCCAGCAGCTTCCATCCCTACGAGCAGTACTTC.

This clone showed up just a few times. The V gene is TRBV28, the J gene TRBJ2-7, with 11 bases fitting TRBD1. Looked up from germline, CDR1 is MDHEN and CDR2 is SYDVKM. The CDR3 is made up of 20 amino acids. V shed 4 bases and J 4 bases; nucleotides not matched to a gene: 21. The CDR3 reads CASSSNFLDRGTGGVYEQYF. CDR3 coding DNA: TGTGCCAGCAGTTCTAATTTTCTCGACCGCGGGACAGGGGGAGTTTACGAGCAGTACTTC.